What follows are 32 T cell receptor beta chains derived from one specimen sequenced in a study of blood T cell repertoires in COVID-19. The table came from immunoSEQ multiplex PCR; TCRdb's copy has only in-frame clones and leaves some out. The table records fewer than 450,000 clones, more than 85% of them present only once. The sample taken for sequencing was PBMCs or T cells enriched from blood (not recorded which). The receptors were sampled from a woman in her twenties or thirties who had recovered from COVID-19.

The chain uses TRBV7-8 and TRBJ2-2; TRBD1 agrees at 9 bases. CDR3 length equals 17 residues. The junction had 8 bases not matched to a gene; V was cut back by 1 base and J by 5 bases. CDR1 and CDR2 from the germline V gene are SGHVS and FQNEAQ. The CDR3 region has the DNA TGTGCCAGCAGCTTAGTTTTGGGACAGGGCGGGACCGGGGAGCTGTTTTTT. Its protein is CASSLVLGQGGTGELFF.

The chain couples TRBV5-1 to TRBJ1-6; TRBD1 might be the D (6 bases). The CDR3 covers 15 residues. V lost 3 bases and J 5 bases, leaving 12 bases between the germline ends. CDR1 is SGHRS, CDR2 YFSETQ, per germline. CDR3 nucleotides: TGCGCCAGCAGCTCCGGGACATTCAATAATTCACCCCTCCACTTT. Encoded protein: CASSSGTFNNSPLHF.

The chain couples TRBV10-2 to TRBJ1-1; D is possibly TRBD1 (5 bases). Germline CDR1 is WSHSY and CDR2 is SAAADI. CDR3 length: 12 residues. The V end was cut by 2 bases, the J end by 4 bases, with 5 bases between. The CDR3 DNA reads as TGCGCCAGCAGTGAGAGGGGCACTGAAGCTTTCTTT. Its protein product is CASSERGTEAFF.

Here the CDR3 reads CVRSLGPPAGCDPDTQYF. The CDR3 DNA reads as TGTGTCAGAAGCTTAGGGCCCCCCGCAGGCTGTGACCCAGATACGCAGTATTTT. This chain uses TRBV7-5 with TRBJ2-3; the DNA was not compared with TRBD1, the D call given in the table. TRBV7-5 is flagged as a pseudogene. The CDR3 has 18 residues.

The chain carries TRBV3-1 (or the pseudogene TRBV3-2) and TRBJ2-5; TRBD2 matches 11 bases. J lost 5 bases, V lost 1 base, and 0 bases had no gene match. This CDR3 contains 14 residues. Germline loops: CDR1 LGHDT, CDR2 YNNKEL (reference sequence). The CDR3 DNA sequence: TGTGCCAGCAGCCAAGGGACTAGCGGGGAGACCCAGTACTTC. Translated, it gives CASSQGTSGETQYF.

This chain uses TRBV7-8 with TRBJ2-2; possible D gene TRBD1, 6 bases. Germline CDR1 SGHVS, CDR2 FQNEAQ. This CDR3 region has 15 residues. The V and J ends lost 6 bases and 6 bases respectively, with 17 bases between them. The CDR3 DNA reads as TGTGCCAGCAGTCGCGTAACAGGGAGCGCCGGGGAGCTGTTTTTT. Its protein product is CASSRVTGSAGELFF.

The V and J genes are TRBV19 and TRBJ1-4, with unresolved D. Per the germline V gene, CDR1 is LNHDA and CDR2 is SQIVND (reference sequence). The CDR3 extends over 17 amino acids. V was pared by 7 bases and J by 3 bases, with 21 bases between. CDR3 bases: TGTGCCAGTAAATGGTCCTTCGATCCGGTCGCTAATGAAAAACTGTTTTTT. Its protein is CASKWSFDPVANEKLFF.

The CDR3 spells CASSQGQGWYEQYF. DNA of the CDR3: TGTGCCAGCAGCCAGGGACAGGGTTGGTACGAGCAGTACTTC. The J gene is TRBJ2-7, the V gene TRBV28, with 9 bases matching TRBD1. The germline V gene encodes CDR1 MDHEN and CDR2 SYDVKM. With 6 bases clipped from V and 4 bases from J, the junction kept 7 bases outside the gene matches. The CDR3 has 14 amino acids. The full variable domain, its missing parts supplied by reference TRBV28 and TRBJ2-7, is DVKVTQSSRYLVKRTGEKVFLECVQDMDHENMFWYRQDPGLGLRLIYFSYDVKMKEKGDIPEGYSVSREKKERFSLILESASTNQTSMYLCASSQGQGWYEQYFGPGTRLTVT.

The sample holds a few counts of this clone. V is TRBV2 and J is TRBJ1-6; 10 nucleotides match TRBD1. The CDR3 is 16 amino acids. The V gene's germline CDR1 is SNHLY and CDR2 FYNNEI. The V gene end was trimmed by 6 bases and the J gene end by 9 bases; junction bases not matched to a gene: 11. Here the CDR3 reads CASRTGTGESGSPLHF. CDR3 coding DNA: TGTGCCAGCAGGACCGGGACAGGGGAGAGTGGTTCACCCCTCCACTTT.

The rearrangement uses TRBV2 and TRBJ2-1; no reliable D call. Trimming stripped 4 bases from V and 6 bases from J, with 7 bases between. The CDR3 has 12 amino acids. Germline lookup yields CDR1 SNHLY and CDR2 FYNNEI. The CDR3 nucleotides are TGTGCCAGCAGTGTAGCCGTCAATGAGCAGTTCTTC. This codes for CASSVAVNEQFF.

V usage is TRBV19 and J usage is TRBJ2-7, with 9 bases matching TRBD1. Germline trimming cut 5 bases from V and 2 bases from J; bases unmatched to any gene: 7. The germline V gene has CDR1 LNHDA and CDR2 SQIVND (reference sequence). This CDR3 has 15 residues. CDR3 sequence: CASSPTWTGAYEQYF. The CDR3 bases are TGTGCCAGTAGTCCAACCTGGACAGGGGCCTACGAGCAGTACTTC. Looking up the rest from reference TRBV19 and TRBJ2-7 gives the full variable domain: DGGITQSPKYLFRKEGQNVTLSCEQNLNHDAMYWYRQDPGQGLRLIYYSQIVNDFQKGDIAEGYSVSREKKESFPLTVTSAQKNPTAFYLCASSPTWTGAYEQYFGPGTRLTVT.

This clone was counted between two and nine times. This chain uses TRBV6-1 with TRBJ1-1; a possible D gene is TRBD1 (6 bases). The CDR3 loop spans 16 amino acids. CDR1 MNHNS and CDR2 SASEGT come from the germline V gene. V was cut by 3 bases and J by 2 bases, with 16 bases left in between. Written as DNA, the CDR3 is TGTGCCAGCAGTGATCCGGGTCGGGGGGCAAACACTGAAGCTTTCTTT. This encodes CASSDPGRGANTEAFF.

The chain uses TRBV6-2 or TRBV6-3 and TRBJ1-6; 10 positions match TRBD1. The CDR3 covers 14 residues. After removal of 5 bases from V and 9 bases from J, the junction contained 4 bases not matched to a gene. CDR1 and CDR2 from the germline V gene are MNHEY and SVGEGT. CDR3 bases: TGTGCCAGCAGTCTGGACAGGGGGAGTTCACCCCTCCACTTT. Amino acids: CASSLDRGSSPLHF.

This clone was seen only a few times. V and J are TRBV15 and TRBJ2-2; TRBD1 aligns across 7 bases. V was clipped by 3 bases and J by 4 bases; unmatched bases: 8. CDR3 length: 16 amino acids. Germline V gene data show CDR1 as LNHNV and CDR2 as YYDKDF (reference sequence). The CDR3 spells CATSSWDRKITGELFF. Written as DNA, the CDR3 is TGTGCCACCAGCAGTTGGGACAGAAAGATCACCGGGGAGCTGTTTTTT.

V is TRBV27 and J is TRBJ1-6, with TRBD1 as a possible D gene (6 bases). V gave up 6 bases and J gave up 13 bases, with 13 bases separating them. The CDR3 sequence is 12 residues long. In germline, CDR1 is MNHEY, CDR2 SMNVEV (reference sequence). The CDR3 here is CASRQGTSPLHF. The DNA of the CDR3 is TGTGCCAGCAGACAGGGTACTTCGCCCCTCCACTTT.

The CDR3 DNA sequence: TGTGCCAGCAGCTTAGGGCAAGATTACGAGCAGTACTTC. Translated: CASSLGQDYEQYF. The rearrangement uses TRBV7-8 and TRBJ2-7, with D hard to call. The length of the CDR3 is 13 residues. V lost 1 base and J 4 bases, leaving 8 bases between the germline ends. Germline V gene data show CDR1 as SGHVS and CDR2 as FQNEAQ. The whole variable domain, filled in from reference TRBV7-8 and TRBJ2-7, reads GAGVSQSPRYKVAKRGQDVALRCDPISGHVSLFWYQQALGQGPEFLTYFQNEAQLDKSGLPSDRFFAERPEGSVSTLKIQRTQQEDSAVYLCASSLGQDYEQYFGPGTRLTVT.

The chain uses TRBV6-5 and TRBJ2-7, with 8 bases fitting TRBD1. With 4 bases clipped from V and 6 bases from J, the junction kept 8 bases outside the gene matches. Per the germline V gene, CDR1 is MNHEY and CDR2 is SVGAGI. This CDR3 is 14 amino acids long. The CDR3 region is CASSFRGQGGEQYF. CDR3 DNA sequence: TGTGCCAGCAGTTTCCGTGGACAGGGAGGCGAGCAGTACTTC.

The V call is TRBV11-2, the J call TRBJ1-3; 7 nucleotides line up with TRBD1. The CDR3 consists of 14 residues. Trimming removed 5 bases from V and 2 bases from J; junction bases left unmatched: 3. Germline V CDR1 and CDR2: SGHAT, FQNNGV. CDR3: CASSDRATGNTIYF. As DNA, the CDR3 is TGTGCCAGCAGCGACAGGGCAACTGGAAACACCATATATTTT.

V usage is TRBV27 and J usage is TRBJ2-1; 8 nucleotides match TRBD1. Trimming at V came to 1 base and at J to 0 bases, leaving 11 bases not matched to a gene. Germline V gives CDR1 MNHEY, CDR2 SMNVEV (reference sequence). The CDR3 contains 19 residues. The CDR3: CASSLLSGTGVLSYNEQFF. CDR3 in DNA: TGTGCCAGCAGTTTATTGTCAGGGACAGGTGTCCTCTCCTACAATGAGCAGTTCTTC.

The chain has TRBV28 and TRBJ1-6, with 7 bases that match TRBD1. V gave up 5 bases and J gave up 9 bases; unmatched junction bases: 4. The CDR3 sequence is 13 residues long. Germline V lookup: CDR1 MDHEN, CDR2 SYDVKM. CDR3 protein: CASSTQGVSPLHF. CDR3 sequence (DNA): TGTGCCAGCAGTACCCAGGGGGTTTCACCCCTCCACTTT. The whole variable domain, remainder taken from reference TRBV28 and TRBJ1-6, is DVKVTQSSRYLVKRTGEKVFLECVQDMDHENMFWYRQDPGLGLRLIYFSYDVKMKEKGDIPEGYSVSREKKERFSLILESASTNQTSMYLCASSTQGVSPLHFGNGTRLTVT.

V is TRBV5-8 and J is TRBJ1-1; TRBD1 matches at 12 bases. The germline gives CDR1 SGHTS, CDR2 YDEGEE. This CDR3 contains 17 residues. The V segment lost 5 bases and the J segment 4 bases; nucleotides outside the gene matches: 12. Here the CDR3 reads CASRYEGTGGAGTEAFF. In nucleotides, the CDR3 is TGTGCCAGCAGATATGAAGGGACAGGGGGCGCAGGCACTGAAGCTTTCTTT.

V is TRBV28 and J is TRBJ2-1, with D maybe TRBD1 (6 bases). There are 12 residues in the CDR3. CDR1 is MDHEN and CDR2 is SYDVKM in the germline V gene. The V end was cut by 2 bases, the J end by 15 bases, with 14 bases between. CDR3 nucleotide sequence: TGTGCCAGCAGTTTAGGAAACAGGGATGCGTTCTTC. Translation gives CASSLGNRDAFF.

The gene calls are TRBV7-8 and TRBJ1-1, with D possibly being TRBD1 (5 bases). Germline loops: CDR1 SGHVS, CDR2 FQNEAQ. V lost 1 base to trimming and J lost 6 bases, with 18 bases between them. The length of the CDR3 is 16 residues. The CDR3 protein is CASSLVISGGLAEAFF. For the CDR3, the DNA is TGTGCCAGCAGCTTAGTTATTTCGGGGGGTCTCGCTGAAGCTTTCTTT.

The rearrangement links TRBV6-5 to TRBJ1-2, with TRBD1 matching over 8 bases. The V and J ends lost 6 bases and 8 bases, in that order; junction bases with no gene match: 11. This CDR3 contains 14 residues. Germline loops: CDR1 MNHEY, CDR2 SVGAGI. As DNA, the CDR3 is TGTGCCAGCAGAGCGACAGGGGCCAATCCGGGCTACACCTTC. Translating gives CASRATGANPGYTF.

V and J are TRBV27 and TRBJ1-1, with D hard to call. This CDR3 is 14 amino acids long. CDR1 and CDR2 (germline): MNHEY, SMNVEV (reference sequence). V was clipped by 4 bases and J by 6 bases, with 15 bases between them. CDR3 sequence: CASSYLPEGSEAFF. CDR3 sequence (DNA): TGTGCCAGCAGTTATCTTCCGGAGGGCTCTGAAGCTTTCTTT.

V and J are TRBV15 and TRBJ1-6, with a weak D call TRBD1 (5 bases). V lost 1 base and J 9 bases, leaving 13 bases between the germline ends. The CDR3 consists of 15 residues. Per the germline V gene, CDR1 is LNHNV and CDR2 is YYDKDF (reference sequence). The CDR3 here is CATSRGRDQGSPLHF. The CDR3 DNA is TGTGCCACCAGCAGAGGGAGGGACCAGGGTTCACCCCTCCACTTT.

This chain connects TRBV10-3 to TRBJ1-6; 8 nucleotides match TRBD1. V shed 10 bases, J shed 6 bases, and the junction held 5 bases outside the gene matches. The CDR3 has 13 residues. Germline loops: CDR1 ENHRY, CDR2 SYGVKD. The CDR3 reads CATRGQGNSPLHF. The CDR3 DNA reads TGTGCCACCCGTGGACAGGGTAATTCACCCCTCCACTTT.

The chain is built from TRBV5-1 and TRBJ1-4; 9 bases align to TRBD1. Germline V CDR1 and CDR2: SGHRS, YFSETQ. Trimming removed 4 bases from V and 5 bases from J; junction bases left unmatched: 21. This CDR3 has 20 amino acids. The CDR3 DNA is TGCGCCAGCAGCAAATCCCTCGGGACAGGGAGATTAGTGGAAAATGAAAAACTGTTTTTT. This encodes CASSKSLGTGRLVENEKLFF.

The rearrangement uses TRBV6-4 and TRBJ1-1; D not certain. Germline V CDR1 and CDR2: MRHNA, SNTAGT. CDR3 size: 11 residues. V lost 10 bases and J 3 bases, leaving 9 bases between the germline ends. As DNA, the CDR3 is TGTGCCACCGGAGGTCACACTGAAGCTTTCTTT. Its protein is CATGGHTEAFF.

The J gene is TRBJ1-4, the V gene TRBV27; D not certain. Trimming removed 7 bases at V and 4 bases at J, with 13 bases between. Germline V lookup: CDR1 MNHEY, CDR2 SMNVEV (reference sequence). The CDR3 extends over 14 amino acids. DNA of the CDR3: TGTGCCAGCACCCCGGGGATCAATAATGAAAAACTGTTTTTT. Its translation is CASTPGINNEKLFF.

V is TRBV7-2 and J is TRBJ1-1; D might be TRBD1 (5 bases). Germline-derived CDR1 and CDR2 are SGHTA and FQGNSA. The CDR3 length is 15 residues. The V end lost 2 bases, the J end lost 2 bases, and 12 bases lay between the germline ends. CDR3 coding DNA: TGTGCCAGCAGCTTATGGGGGAGGGGAAACACTGAAGCTTTCTTT. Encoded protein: CASSLWGRGNTEAFF.

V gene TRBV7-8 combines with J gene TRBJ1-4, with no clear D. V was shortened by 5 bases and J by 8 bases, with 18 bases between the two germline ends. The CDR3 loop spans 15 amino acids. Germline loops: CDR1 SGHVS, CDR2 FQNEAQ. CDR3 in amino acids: CASSVAEGLREKLFF. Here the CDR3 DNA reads TGTGCCAGCAGCGTGGCGGAGGGATTGCGGGAAAAACTGTTTTTT.